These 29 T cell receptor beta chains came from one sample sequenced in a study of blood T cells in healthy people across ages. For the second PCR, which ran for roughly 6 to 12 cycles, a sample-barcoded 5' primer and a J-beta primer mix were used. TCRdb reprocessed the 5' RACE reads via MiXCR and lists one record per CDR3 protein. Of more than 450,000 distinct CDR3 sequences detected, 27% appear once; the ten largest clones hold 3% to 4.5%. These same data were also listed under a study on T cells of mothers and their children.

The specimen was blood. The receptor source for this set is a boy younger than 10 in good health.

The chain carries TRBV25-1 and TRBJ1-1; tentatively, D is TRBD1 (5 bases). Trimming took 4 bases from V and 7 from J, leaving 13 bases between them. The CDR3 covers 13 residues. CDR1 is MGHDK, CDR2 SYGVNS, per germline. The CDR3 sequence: CASSVPGGVEAFF. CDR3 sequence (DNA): TGTGCCAGCAGTGTCCCGGGGGGGGTTGAAGCTTTCTTT.

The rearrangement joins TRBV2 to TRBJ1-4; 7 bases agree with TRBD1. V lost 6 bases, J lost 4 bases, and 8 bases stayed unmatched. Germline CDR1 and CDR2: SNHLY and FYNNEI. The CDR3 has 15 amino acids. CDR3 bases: TGTGCCAGCAGGGGATCCGGGACAGATAATGAAAAACTGTTTTTT. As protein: CASRGSGTDNEKLFF.

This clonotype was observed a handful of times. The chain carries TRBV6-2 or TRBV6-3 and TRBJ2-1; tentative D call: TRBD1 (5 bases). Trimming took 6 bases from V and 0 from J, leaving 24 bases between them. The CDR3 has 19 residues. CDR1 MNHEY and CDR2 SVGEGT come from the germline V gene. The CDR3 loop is CASSPQWTSVGSSYNEQFF. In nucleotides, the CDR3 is TGTGCCAGCAGCCCTCAGTGGACATCCGTGGGTAGCTCCTACAATGAGCAGTTCTTC.

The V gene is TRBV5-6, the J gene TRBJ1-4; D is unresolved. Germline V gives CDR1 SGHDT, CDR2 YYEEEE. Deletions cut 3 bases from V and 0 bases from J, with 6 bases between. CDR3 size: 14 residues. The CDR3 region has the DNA TGTGCCAGCAGCTGTGGGGCAACTAATGAAAAACTGTTTTTT. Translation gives CASSCGATNEKLFF.

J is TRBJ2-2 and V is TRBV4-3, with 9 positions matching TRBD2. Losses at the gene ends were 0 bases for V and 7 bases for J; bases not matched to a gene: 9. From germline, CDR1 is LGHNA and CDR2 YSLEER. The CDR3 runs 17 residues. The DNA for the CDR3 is TGCGCCAGCAGCCAAGATCGGGAGACTAGCGGTTTCGGGGAGCTGTTTTTT. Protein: CASSQDRETSGFGELFF.

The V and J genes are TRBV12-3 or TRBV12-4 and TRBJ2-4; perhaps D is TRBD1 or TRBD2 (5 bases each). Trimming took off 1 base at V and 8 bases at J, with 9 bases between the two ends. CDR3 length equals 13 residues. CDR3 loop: CASSLGGVDIQYF. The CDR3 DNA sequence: TGTGCCAGCAGTTTAGGAGGGGTAGACATTCAGTACTTC.

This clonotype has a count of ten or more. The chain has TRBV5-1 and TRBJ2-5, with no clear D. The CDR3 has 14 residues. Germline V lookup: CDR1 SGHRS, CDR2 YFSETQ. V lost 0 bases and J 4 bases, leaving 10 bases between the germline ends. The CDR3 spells CASSLEGRRETQYF. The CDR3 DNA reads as TGCGCCAGCAGCTTGGAAGGCAGGCGAGAGACCCAGTACTTC.

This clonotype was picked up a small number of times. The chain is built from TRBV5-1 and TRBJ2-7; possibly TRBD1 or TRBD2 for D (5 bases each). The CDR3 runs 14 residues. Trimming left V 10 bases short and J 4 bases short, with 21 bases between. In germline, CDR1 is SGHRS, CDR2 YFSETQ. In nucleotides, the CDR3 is TGCGCCGGCTCGCCGGGACCCGACTATTACGAGCAGTACTTC. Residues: CAGSPGPDYYEQYF.

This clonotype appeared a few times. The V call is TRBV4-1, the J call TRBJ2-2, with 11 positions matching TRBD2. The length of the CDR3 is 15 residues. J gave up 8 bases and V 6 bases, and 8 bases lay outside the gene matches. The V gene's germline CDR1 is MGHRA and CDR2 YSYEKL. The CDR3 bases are TGCGCCAGCAGTGTACTAGCGGGAGTTAGAGGGGAGCTGTTTTTT. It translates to CASSVLAGVRGELFF.

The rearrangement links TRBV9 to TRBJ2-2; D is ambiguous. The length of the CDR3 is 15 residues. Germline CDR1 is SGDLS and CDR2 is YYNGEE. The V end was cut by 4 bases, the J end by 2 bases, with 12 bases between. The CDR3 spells CASSPGTINTGELFF. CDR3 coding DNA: TGTGCCAGCAGCCCCGGCACTATCAACACCGGGGAGCTGTTTTTT.

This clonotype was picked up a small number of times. CDR3 nucleotide sequence: TGCGCCAGCAGCCAAGAGGTAGCGCAGGGCAAAGAGACCCAGTACTTC. Its protein is CASSQEVAQGKETQYF. The genes are TRBV4-3 and TRBJ2-5, with D tentatively TRBD1 or TRBD2 (5 bases each). The germline gives CDR1 LGHNA, CDR2 YSLEER. The CDR3 is 16 amino acids. V was shortened by 0 bases and J by 3 bases, with 14 bases between the two germline ends.

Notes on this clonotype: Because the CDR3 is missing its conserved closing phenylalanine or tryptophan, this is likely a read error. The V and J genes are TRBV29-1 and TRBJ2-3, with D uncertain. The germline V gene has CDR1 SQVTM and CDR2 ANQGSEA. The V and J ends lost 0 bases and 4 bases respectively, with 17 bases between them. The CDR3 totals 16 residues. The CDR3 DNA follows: TGCAGCGTTGAAGATCGGGTCAAGATTAGCTCAGATACGCAGTATCTT. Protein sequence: CSVEDRVKISSDTQYL.

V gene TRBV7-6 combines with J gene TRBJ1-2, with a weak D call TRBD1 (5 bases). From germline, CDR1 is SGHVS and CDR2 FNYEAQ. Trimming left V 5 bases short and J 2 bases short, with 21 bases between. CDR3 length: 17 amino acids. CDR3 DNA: TGTGCCAGCAGCGCCCTCTTGTCGAGTGGGGGGAACTATGGCTACACCTTC. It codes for CASSALLSSGGNYGYTF.

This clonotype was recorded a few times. This CDR3 is CASSGGSYILGEETQYF. CDR3 bases: TGTGCCAGCAGCGGGGGGTCCTATATCCTGGGGGAAGAGACCCAGTACTTC. The chain uses TRBV9 and TRBJ2-5, with D perhaps given as TRBD1 or TRBD2 (5 bases each). Germline-derived CDR1 and CDR2 are SGDLS and YYNGEE. This CDR3 comprises 17 residues. V lost 3 bases, J lost 3 bases, and 21 bases lay in between.

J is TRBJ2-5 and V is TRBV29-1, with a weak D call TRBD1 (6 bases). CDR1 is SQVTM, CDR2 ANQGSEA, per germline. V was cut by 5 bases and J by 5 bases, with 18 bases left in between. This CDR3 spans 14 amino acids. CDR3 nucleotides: TGCAGCGTTAGCGAGGACAGTTTCCGGGAGACCCAGTACTTC. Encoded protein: CSVSEDSFRETQYF. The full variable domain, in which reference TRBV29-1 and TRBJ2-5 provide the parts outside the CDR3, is SAVISQKPSRDICQRGTSLTIQCQVDSQVTMMFWYRQQPGQSLTLIATANQGSEATYESGFVIDKFPISRPNLTFSTLTVSNMSPEDSSIYLCSVSEDSFRETQYFGPGTRLLVL.

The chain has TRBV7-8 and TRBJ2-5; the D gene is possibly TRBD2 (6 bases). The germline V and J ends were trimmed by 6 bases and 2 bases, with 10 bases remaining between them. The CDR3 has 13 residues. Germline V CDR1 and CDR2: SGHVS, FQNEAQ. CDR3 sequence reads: CASRRETQETQYF. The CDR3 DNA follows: TGTGCCAGCAGACGGGAGACACAAGAGACCCAGTACTTC.

The CDR3 DNA reads TGTGCCAGCAGCTTAATCAGAGGTGATGAGCAGTTCTTC. It encodes CASSLIRGDEQFF. V is TRBV7-6 and J is TRBJ2-1; D is unclear. Deletions cut 2 bases from V and 8 bases from J, with 10 bases between. Germline assignment: CDR1 SGHVS and CDR2 FNYEAQ. This CDR3 contains 13 residues.

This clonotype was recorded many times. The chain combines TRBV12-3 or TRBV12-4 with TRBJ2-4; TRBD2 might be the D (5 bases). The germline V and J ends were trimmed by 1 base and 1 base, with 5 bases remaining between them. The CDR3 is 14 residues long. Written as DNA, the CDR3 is TGTGCCAGCAGTTTAGGGGAGGCCAAAAACATTCAGTACTTC. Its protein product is CASSLGEAKNIQYF.

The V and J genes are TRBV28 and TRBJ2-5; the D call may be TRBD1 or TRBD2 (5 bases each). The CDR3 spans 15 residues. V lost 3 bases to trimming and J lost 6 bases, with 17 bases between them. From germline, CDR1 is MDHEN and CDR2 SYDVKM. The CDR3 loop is CASSFPREGHQTQYF. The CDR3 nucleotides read TGTGCCAGCAGTTTCCCTCGCGAGGGGCATCAGACCCAGTACTTC.

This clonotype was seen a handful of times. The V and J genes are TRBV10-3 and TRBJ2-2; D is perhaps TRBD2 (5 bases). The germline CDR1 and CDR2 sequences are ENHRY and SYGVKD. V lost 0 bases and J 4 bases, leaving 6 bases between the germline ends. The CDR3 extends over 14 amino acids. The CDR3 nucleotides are TGTGCCATCAGTGAGTCGAGGGCCACCGGGGAGCTGTTTTTT. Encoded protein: CAISESRATGELFF.

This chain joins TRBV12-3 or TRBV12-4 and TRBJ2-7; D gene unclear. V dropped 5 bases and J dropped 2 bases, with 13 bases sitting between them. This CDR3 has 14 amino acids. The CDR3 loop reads CASSGLKDAYEQYF. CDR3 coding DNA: TGTGCCAGCAGTGGTCTCAAGGATGCCTACGAGCAGTACTTC.

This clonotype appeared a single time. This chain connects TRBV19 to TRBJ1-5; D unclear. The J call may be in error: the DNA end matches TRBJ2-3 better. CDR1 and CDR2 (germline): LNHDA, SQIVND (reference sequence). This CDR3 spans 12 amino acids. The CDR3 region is CASQYSNQPQYF. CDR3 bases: TGTGCCAGTCAATATAGCAATCAGCCCCAGTATTTT.

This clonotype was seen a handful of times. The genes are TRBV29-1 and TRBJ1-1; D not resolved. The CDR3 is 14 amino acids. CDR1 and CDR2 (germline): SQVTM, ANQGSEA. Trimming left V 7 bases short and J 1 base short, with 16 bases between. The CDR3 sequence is CSESDRVSNTEAFF. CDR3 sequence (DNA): TGCAGCGAATCCGATAGGGTTTCGAACACTGAAGCTTTCTTT.

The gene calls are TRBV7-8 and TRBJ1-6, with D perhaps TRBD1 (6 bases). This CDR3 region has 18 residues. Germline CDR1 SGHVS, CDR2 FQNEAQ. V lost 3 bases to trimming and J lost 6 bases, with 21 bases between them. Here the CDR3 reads CASSLRGARVTGNSPLHF. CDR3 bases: TGTGCCAGCAGCTTGCGGGGGGCGCGAGTAACGGGTAATTCACCCCTCCACTTT.

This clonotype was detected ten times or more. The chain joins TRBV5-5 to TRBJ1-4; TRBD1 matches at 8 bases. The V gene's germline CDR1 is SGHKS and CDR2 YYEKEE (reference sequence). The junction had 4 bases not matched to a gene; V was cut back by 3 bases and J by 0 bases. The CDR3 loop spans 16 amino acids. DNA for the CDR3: TGTGCCAGCAGCTGGACAGGGATTGCAACTAATGAAAAACTGTTTTTT. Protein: CASSWTGIATNEKLFF. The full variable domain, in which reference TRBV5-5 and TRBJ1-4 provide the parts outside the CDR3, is DAGVTQSPTHLIKTRGQQVTLRCSPISGHKSVSWYQQVLGQGPQFIFQYYEKEERGRGNFPDRFSARQFPNYSSELNVNALLLGDSALYLCASSWTGIATNEKLFFGSGTQLSVL.

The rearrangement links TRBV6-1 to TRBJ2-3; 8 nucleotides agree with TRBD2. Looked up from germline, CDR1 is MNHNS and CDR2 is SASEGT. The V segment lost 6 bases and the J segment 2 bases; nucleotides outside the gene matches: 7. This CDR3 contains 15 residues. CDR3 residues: CASSPTGGLTDTQYF. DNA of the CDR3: TGTGCCAGCAGCCCAACGGGGGGGCTCACAGATACGCAGTATTTT.

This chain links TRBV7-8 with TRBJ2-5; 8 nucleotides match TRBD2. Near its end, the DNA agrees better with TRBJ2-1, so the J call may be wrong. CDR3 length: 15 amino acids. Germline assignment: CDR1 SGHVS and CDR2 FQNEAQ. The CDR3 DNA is TGTGCCAGCAGCTTTGCTAGCGGGCCTTACAATGAGCAGTTCTTC. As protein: CASSFASGPYNEQFF.

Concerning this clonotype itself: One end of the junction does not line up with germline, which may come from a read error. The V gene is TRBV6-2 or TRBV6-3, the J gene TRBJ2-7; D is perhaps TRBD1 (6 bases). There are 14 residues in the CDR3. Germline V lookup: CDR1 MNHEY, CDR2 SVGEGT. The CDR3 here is CASSYRPGGYERYF. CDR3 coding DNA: TGTGCCAGCAGTTACAGACCTGGGGGCTACGAGCGGTACTTC.

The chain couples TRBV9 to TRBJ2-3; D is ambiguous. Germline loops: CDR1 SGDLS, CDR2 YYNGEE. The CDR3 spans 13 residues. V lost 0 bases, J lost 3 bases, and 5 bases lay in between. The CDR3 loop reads CASSVGHTDTQYF. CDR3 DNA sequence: TGTGCCAGCAGCGTAGGTCATACAGATACGCAGTATTTT. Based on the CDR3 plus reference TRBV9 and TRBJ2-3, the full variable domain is DSGVTQTPKHLITATGQRVTLRCSPRSGDLSVYWYQQSLDQGLQFLIQYYNGEERAKGNILERFSAQQFPDLHSELNLSSLELGDSALYFCASSVGHTDTQYFGPGTRLTVL.